The clone carrying this T cell receptor beta chain was counted only a few times. This CDR3 spans 15 amino acids. V was pared by 7 bases and J by 4 bases, with 17 bases between. Germline-derived CDR1 and CDR2 are MDHEN and SYDVKM. The data are from a study of blood T cell repertoires in COVID-19. The data were produced by immunoSEQ multiplex PCR, yet TCRdb's version contains in-frame clones alone and is incomplete. The repertoire holds about 120,000 clones, about 80% seen once, with roughly 17% in the top ten. The rearrangement links TRBV28 to TRBJ1-5; tentative D call: TRBD1 (5 bases). The TCR sequence derives from a man between 60 and 75 years old with active or convalescent COVID-19. Sequencing was performed on peripheral blood. CDR3 sequence (DNA): TGTGCCAGCACCCTGGGGGGGGGAGCGAATCAGCCCCAGCATTTT. Its protein product is CASTLGGGANQPQHF.